A single sample is the source of the 2 T cell receptor beta chains below, sequenced in a study of control samples from healthy donors and cancer patients. The table came from immunoSEQ multiplex PCR; TCRdb's copy has only in-frame clones and leaves some out. The data hold about 84,000 clones, with roughly 88% observed a single time. The sequenced material came from PBMCs. These TCRs come from a man in his 60s with head and neck cancer.

The chain links TRBV5-1 to TRBJ2-5, with D possibly TRBD1 on 6 matching bases. Germline values: CDR1 SGHRS, CDR2 YFSETQ. V dropped 1 base and J dropped 0 bases, with 7 bases sitting between them. There are 14 residues in the CDR3. As DNA, the CDR3 is TGCGCCAGCAGCTTGTGGACAGACCAAGAGACCCAGTACTTC. Translated: CASSLWTDQETQYF.

The rearrangement links TRBV5-4 to TRBJ2-1, with 8 bases fitting TRBD2. The CDR3 runs 15 residues. With V trimmed by 0 bases and J by 6 bases, 5 bases remained unmatched. CDR1 and CDR2 from the germline V gene are SGHNT and YYREEE (reference sequence). Written as DNA, the CDR3 is TGTGCCAGCAGCTTGGCCTCCGGACTAGCCAATGAGCAGTTCTTC. This gives the protein CASSLASGLANEQFF.